The source of this TCR beta chain is a study of glioma-infiltrating T cells after dendritic cell vaccination (dated by TCRdb to about 2016). Looking at the study overall: A cohort of approximately 15 glioblastoma patients from Phase I and II dendritic cell vaccination trials was included, of whom 9 were newly diagnosed and 6 had recurrent disease. Each patient got three intradermal injections of the dendritic cell vaccine, spaced at biweekly intervals, in the arm below the axilla. In glioblastoma patients vaccinated with dendritic cells, deep sequencing of TCR beta CDR3 regions served to measure the amount of tumor-infiltrating lymphocytes and to compare repertoires between tumor and blood. Between about 2002 and 2013, patients were given autologous tumor lysate-pulsed dendritic cell vaccination. Survival after dendritic cell vaccination was correlated with TCR sequencing metrics, including TIL content and tumor-blood repertoire overlap. To make the vaccine, monocyte-derived dendritic cells were cultured for seven days with IL-4 and GM-CSF and then pulsed overnight with autologous tumor lysate. Overall study results and their limits: The three-group TCR overlap response model was described as speculative and requiring prospective validation. The cohort was small and heterogeneous, only a few patients had full blood and tumor sets, and even fewer had initial-recurrent tumor pairs. Higher estimated pretreatment TIL content predicted longer time to progression and overall survival after dendritic cell vaccination. TCR clonality showed no direct relationship with survival, which suggests that a diverse polyclonal response may matter.

Patients were selected on the basis of adequate residual fresh-frozen tumor tissue and more than two years of available survival data. Molecular status otherwise varied across the glioblastoma patients, but none of them carried an isocitrate dehydrogenase mutation. PBMC collection took place before vaccination, two weeks after the third vaccination, and at tumor progression if progression occurred. The Qiagen DNeasy Blood extraction Kit was used for extraction of genomic DNA. Trimming accounts for 6 bases at V and 0 bases at J, while the number of junction bases matched to no gene is 11. For CDR1 and CDR2, the germline V gene (reference sequence) lists LNHDA and SQIVND. The CDR3 sequence holds 17 residues, the cysteine and phenylalanine included. Just CDR3 DNA is preserved here, 51 bases in frame from base 1. Using the immunoSEQ assay, TCRB CDR3 regions were amplified from around 2 micrograms of genomic DNA, or from all available DNA when less than that was on hand. The multiplex PCR relied on 60 forward primers for TCR V beta segments and 13 reverse primers for J beta segments. To estimate the number of reads per starting template, synthetic control templates were added to each sample at limiting dilution. Sequencing produced 87 bp reads on the Illumina HiSeq System. The published analysis was carried out like this. PCR and sequencing errors were removed by a nearest neighbor algorithm that merged closely related sequences. TCR overlap was measured as the percentage of unique tumor TCR beta sequences that were also present in the peripheral blood of the same patient. TCRdb provides this immuneACCESS table in a form limited to in-frame rearrangements. Some clones are lacking; in checked studies, under half of them reflect an unresolved V gene, and why the rest are absent is not known. That table supplies the V and J calls and clone size; D and trimming were determined from the DNA. This sample lists under 100,000 clones; over 75% were detected once. The ten largest clonotypes hold roughly 2.9% of the sample.

Notes on this clone: Its antigen is still unknown. No quality values exist for individual bases; no much larger clone is one base distant.

The chain is made from TRBV19 and TRBJ1-3, and 7 junction bases match TRBD1. This receptor was identified in a human donor with glioblastoma. Sequencing used blood, obtained before dendritic cell vaccination. This receptor carries the CDR3 CASRAPGQASSGNTIYF. The sequenced DNA: TGTGCCAGTAGGGCCCCCGGACAGGCCAGCTCTGGAAACACCATATATTTT.